Listed below are T cell receptor beta chains from one sample, sequenced in a study of control samples from healthy donors and cancer patients. Generated by immunoSEQ multiplex PCR, the TCRdb table keeps only in-frame clones and is missing some. The data show approximately 130,000 clones, with about 87% seen just once and over 2.5% held by the top ten. Sequenced input: blood. The origin of the receptors is a man aged 60-69 years in good health. The CDR3 runs from the conserved cysteine through the conserved F or W. Each record gives: V gene, clone size, J gene, D gene, CDR3 DNA, CDR3 protein. A D gene is named only where the DNA matches it firmly. Clone size is given for some rows only: seen once, a few or many times, or a class if the clone is expanded.

TRBV20-1	-	TRBJ1-5	-	TGCAGTGCTAGTTCGGAATATAGCAATCAGCCCCAGCATTTT	CSASSEYSNQPQHF
TRBV9	-	TRBJ2-2	-	TGTGCCAGCAGCGTAGGAGGGTGGGGTTCAAACACCGGGGAGCTGTTTTTT	CASSVGGWGSNTGELFF
TRBV6-5	-	TRBJ2-7	-	TGTGCCAGCAGTTACTCGACTTCCTACGAGCAGTACTTC	CASSYSTSYEQYF
TRBV5-6	-	TRBJ1-5	-	TGTGCCAGCAGCTCCGGGACGCTCAGCAATCAGCCCCAGCATTTT	CASSSGTLSNQPQHF
TRBV30	-	TRBJ1-1	-	TGTGCCTGGAGTGTAGGAGGCTCGGGGACTGAAGCTTTCTTT	CAWSVGGSGTEAFF
TRBV18	-	TRBJ2-7	-	TGTGCCAGCTCACCACTCGGCTACGAGCAGTACTTC	CASSPLGYEQYF
TRBV5-1	few	TRBJ1-4	-	TGCGCCAGCAGCTTGGGGGCCGGGAATGAAAAACTGTTTTTT	CASSLGAGNEKLFF
TRBV5-6	-	TRBJ1-6	-	TGTGCCAGCAGCTCTGCAGACCGAAATTCACCCCTCCACTTT	CASSSADRNSPLHF
TRBV5-4	-	TRBJ2-2	-	TGTGCCAGCAGCATTACGAACACCGGGGAGCTGTTTTTT	CASSITNTGELFF
TRBV2	-	TRBJ2-7	TRBD1	TGTGCCAGCACTCCGGGACAGGGGAGTACCTACGAGCAGTACTTC	CASTPGQGSTYEQYF
TRBV18	-	TRBJ1-5	-	TGTGCCAGCTCACCACCCGGCCGGGCAGGATTCAATCAGCCCCAGCATTTT	CASSPPGRAGFNQPQHF
TRBV5-1	-	TRBJ2-5	-	TGCGCCAGCAGCCCCCAAGAGGGGCGAGAGACCCAGTACTTC	CASSPQEGRETQYF
TRBV19	few	TRBJ1-5	-	TGTGCCAGTAGTACTTCCAGTAATAGCAATCAGCCCCAGCATTTT	CASSTSSNSNQPQHF
TRBV3-1/TRBV3-2	-	TRBJ1-2	-	TGTGCCAGCAGCCAAGATAATTTGGGTAGCTATGGCTACACCTTC	CASSQDNLGSYGYTF
TRBV28	-	TRBJ1-2	TRBD1	TGTGCCAGCAGTTTGCCCCTCGGGACAGGGGATAACTATGGCTACACCTTC	CASSLPLGTGDNYGYTF
TRBV3-1/TRBV3-2	-	TRBJ2-3	TRBD2	TGTGCCAGCAGCACGCGGGGGGCCGGAGATACGCAGTATTTT	CASSTRGAGDTQYF
TRBV3-1/TRBV3-2	-	TRBJ2-7	-	TGTGCCAGCAGCCCAGGGACCGGCCGAGACGAGCAGTACTTC	CASSPGTGRDEQYF
TRBV28	once	TRBJ2-7	TRBD1	TGTGCCAGCAATACGGGACAGGGAGGCGAGCAGTACTTC	CASNTGQGGEQYF
TRBV7-2	-	TRBJ2-3	-	TGTGCCAGCAGCTTAGGAACCTCCACAGATACGCAGTATTTT	CASSLGTSTDTQYF
TRBV6-4	once	TRBJ2-3	TRBD1	TGTGCCAGCAGTGAAGGACAGGGCTCCGCAGATACGCAGTATTTT	CASSEGQGSADTQYF
TRBV5-4	-	TRBJ1-1	TRBD1	TGTGCCAGCAGCCCGGGGACAGTCTTTATGAACACTGAAGCTTTCTTT	CASSPGTVFMNTEAFF
TRBV11-2	-	TRBJ2-1	-	TGTGCCAGCAGCTTAGTGACGAAGAGCTCCTACAATGAGCAGTTCTTC	CASSLVTKSSYNEQFF
TRBV7-3	-	TRBJ2-6	-	TGTGCCAGCAGCGGTGGTCCTGGGGCCAACGTCCTGACTTTC	CASSGGPGANVLTF
TRBV29-1	-	TRBJ1-5	TRBD1	TGCAGCGTTGAAGATGGGACAGGGGATCAGCCCCAGCATTTT	CSVEDGTGDQPQHF
TRBV24-1	few	TRBJ2-1	-	TGTGCCACCAGTCCCACTAGCTCCTACAATGAGCAGTTCTTC	CATSPTSSYNEQFF
TRBV6-5	-	TRBJ2-7	TRBD1	TGTGCCAGCAGTTACTCCTCGACAGGGTCACCTTACGAGCAGTACTTC	CASSYSSTGSPYEQYF
TRBV5-6	-	TRBJ2-5	TRBD1	TGTGCCAGCAGCACCATACAGACAGGGGCTCAAGAGACCCAGTACTTC	CASSTIQTGAQETQYF
TRBV3-1/TRBV3-2	-	TRBJ2-2	-	TGTGCCAGCAGCCAAGTGAGAATCTCGGGCACCGGGGAGCTGTTTTTT	CASSQVRISGTGELFF
TRBV6-5	-	TRBJ1-2	TRBD1	TGTGCCAGCAGTCACGGACAGGGGGCGGGCTACACCTTC	CASSHGQGAGYTF
TRBV2	-	TRBJ1-6	-	TGTGCCAGCAGTGCGCTTGCAGGAAATTCACCCCTCCACTTT	CASSALAGNSPLHF
TRBV18	-	TRBJ2-2	-	TGTGCCAGCTCAAAAGAGATTCCGGACACGCACACCGGGGAGCTGTTTTTT	CASSKEIPDTHTGELFF
TRBV2	-	TRBJ1-5	TRBD1	TGTGCCAGCAGTGAAGGGGACAGTCCGTTTCCCAAACATTTT	CASSEGDSPFPKHF
TRBV7-3	-	TRBJ2-3	TRBD1	TGTGCCAGCAGCAAGGACAGGGGAGTTCCCACAGATACGCAGTATTTT	CASSKDRGVPTDTQYF
TRBV25-1	once	TRBJ1-5	-	TGTGCCAGCAGTGAGAGTGGGGCGGTGAGCAATCAGCCCCAGCATTTT	CASSESGAVSNQPQHF
TRBV18	-	TRBJ2-1	-	TGTGCCAGCTCACCTCAAGGATACAATGAGCAGTTCTTC	CASSPQGYNEQFF
TRBV11-1	few	TRBJ2-7	TRBD1	TGTGCCAGCAGCAGGGGACAGATCTACGAGCAGTACTTC	CASSRGQIYEQYF
TRBV5-1	-	TRBJ2-3	TRBD2	TGCGCCAGCAGCTCCCCCGCTAGCGGGGGCCGCACAGATACGCAGTATTTT	CASSSPASGGRTDTQYF
TRBV18	-	TRBJ2-1	-	TGTGCCAGCTCACCACCCCCCAATGAGCAGTTCTTC	CASSPPPNEQFF
TRBV14	-	TRBJ1-4	-	TGTGCCAGCAGCCAAGATTTGTCGCAGGGAGCTCAAAAACTGTTTTTT	CASSQDLSQGAQKLFF
TRBV19	-	TRBJ1-2	-	TGTGCCAGTAGTATGGGGACAAGATCAAACTATGGCTACACCTTC	CASSMGTRSNYGYTF
TRBV7-2	once	TRBJ2-7	-	TGTGCCAGCAGCGCGGCCAGGGAGAGCTACGAGCAGTACTTC	CASSAARESYEQYF
TRBV3-1/TRBV3-2	-	TRBJ2-1	-	TGTGCCAGCAGCCGGGGCCGAACTTACAATGAGCAGTTCTTC	CASSRGRTYNEQFF
TRBV27	-	TRBJ2-1	TRBD2	TGTGCCAGCAGTCGAGCAGGACTAGCGGGGGGGGATGAGCAGTTCTTC	CASSRAGLAGGDEQFF
TRBV10-3	-	TRBJ1-1	-	TGTGCCGTGCAGGGAAACACTGAAGCTTTCTTT	CAVQGNTEAFF
TRBV2	-	TRBJ1-2	-	TGTGCCAGCAGTCTGAGGGGTGATGGCTACACCTTC	CASSLRGDGYTF
TRBV5-1	-	TRBJ1-2	-	TGCGCCAGCAGCTTGGTTGTCGGGGACTATGGCTACACCTTC	CASSLVVGDYGYTF
TRBV19	-	TRBJ1-6	-	TGTGCCAGTAGGACACCCCCCGACAATTCACCCCTCCACTTT	CASRTPPDNSPLHF
TRBV7-2	once	TRBJ1-1	TRBD1	TGTGCCAGCAGCCTAGACAGGGCTAGCGAAGCTTTCTTT	CASSLDRASEAFF
TRBV6-1	-	TRBJ1-2	-	TGTGCCAGCAGTGAAAGTGGGAGTATAGGTGGCTACACCTTC	CASSESGSIGGYTF
TRBV24-1	few	TRBJ2-2	TRBD1	TGTGCCACCAGTCCCAAGGGACAGGGGAGGCACACCGGGGAGCTGTTTTTT	CATSPKGQGRHTGELFF
TRBV11-2	many	TRBJ1-6	-	TGTGCCAGCAGCTTATCGTCGACAGGAATGTATTCACCCCTCCACTTT	CASSLSSTGMYSPLHF
TRBV14	-	TRBJ2-2	-	TGTGCCAGCAGCCAAGATTCGATAAACACCGGGGAGCTGTTTTTT	CASSQDSINTGELFF
TRBV19	-	TRBJ2-3	-	TGTGCCAGTAGTATTGTTGGGCCTAGAGCAGATACGCAGTATTTT	CASSIVGPRADTQYF